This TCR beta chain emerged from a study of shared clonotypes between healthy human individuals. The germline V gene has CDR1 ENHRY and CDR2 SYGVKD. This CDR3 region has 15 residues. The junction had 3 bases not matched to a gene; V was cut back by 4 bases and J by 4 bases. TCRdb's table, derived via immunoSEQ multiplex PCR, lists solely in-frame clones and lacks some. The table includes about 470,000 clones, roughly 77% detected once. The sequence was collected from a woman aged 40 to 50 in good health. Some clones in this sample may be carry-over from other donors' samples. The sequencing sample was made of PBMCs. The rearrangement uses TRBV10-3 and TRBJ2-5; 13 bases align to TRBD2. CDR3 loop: CAISVGLAGVETQYF. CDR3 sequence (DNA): TGTGCCATCAGTGTCGGACTAGCGGGAGTAGAGACCCAGTACTTC.